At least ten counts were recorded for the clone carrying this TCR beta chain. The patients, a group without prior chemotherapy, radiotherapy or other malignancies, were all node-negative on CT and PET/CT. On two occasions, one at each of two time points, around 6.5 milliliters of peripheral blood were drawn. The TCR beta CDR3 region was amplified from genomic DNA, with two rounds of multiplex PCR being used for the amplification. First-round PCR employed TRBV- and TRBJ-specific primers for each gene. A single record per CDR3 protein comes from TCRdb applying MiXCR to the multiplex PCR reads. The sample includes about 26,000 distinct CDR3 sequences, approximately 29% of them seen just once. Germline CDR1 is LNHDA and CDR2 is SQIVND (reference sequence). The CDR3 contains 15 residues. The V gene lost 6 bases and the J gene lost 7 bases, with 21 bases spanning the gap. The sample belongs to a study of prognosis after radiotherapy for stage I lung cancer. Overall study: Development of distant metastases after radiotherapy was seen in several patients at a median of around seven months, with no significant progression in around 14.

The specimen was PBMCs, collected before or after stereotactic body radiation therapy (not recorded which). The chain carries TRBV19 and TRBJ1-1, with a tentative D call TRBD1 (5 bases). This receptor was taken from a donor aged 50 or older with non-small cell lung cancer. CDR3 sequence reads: CASSPAAGLYFEAFF. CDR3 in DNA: TGTGCCAGTAGCCCAGCGGCGGGGCTCTATTTTGAAGCTTTCTTT. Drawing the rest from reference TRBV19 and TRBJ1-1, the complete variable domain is DGGITQSPKYLFRKEGQNVTLSCEQNLNHDAMYWYRQDPGQGLRLIYYSQIVNDFQKGDIAEGYSVSREKKESFPLTVTSAQKNPTAFYLCASSPAAGLYFEAFFGQGTRLTVV.